This TCR beta chain was retrieved from a study of T cells expressing NK-cell markers. General observations from the study: It remained uncertain whether the expanded NKG2C+ T cell clones were specific for HCMV antigens. Six of the donors carried dominant NKG2C+ clonotypes that took up about 1.0-7.0% of their CD8+ T cells.

Scientists made TCR beta cDNA using 5'RACE template switching with UMIs. TCRdb re-called the 5' RACE reads, yielding one record per CDR3 amino acid sequence without DNA. The sample totals about 440,000 distinct CDR3 sequences. The CDR3 is made up of 13 amino acids. In germline, CDR1 is SGHRS, CDR2 YFSETQ. Note on this clonotype: No antigen is known for it.

The TCR was taken from a woman aged 18 to 75 in good health. The rearrangement uses TRBV5-1 and TRBJ1-2. The sample was blood T cells: a sorted CD56 or NKG2C T cell subset, CD4+ or CD8+ T cells, or bulk PBMC T cells (not recorded which). The CDR3 region is CASSLITDYGYTF.